These T cell receptor beta chains were read from a single sample in a study of blood T cell repertoires in COVID-19. TCRdb's table, derived via immunoSEQ multiplex PCR, lists solely in-frame clones and lacks some. The sample lists 85,000 to 100,000 clones, around 79% seen once, with about a sixth in the top ten. Sequencing used peripheral blood. These receptors all come from a woman older than 75 with active or convalescent COVID-19. CDR3s leave out the opening cysteine and the closing phenylalanine or tryptophan.

v_gene	len	j_gene	CDR3aa
TRBV10-3	12	TRBJ2-5	AIRGTSGQETQY
TRBV6-6	11	TRBJ2-3	ASSYSGPDTQY
TRBV12-3/TRBV12-4	11	TRBJ2-1	ASSLRTGVEQF
TRBV5-1	16	TRBJ2-7	ASSFGTSFTTSSYEQY
TRBV30	14	TRBJ2-2	AREGREAANTGELF
TRBV11-2	12	TRBJ2-7	ASSLRAGDYEQY
TRBV12-3/TRBV12-4	10	TRBJ1-1	ASRALREEAF
TRBV6-5	13	TRBJ2-2	ASSSLRGSTGELF
TRBV12-3/TRBV12-4	11	TRBJ2-3	ASNSGRTDTQY
TRBV5-6	14	TRBJ2-2	ASSLPLGRRGGELF
TRBV28	11	TRBJ1-1	ASSGPGAQRAF
TRBV5-1	13	TRBJ2-1	ASSLGGGSYNEQF
TRBV19	12	TRBJ2-5	ASSFGQGQETQY
TRBV29-1	14	TRBJ1-1	SVPTGSGVLNTEAF
TRBV20-1	11	TRBJ2-7	SASDRGSYEQY
TRBV30	12	TRBJ2-5	AWNSGRAGKTQY
TRBV4-1	15	TRBJ2-1	ASSPLRTFTRGNEQF
TRBV18	13	TRBJ2-7	ASSRLAGSSYEQY
TRBV18	13	TRBJ2-1	ASSPSTNINAEQF
TRBV5-1	13	TRBJ2-1	ASSLTGGPYNEQF
TRBV7-8	18	TRBJ2-3	ASSLVGLAGGPLSTDTQY
TRBV2	15	TRBJ1-6	ASRPWTGGAVNSPLH
TRBV19	12	TRBJ1-5	ASNRDRDNQPQH
TRBV4-1	13	TRBJ2-1	ASSSPGQGGNEQF
TRBV5-1	11	TRBJ2-7	ASSAGIRYEQY
TRBV5-4	11	TRBJ2-7	AGGLGGSYEQY
TRBV28	9	TRBJ1-6	ASSFGSPLH
TRBV11-2	14	TRBJ2-5	ASSSSGLAGVETQY
TRBV11-3	14	TRBJ2-1	ASSPEGSGLYNEQF
TRBV2	14	TRBJ2-5	ASSEGGQGLGETQY
TRBV10-2	13	TRBJ1-3	ASSEGGARGDTIY
TRBV28	14	TRBJ1-5	ASSFLGAMGNQPQH
TRBV14	14	TRBJ2-1	ASSQEQREGRNEQF
TRBV19	14	TRBJ2-1	ASSQGTSGVYNEQF
TRBV25-1	12	TRBJ2-1	ASSPRLALNEQF
TRBV2	13	TRBJ2-1	ASSTRQGIRNEQF
TRBV12-3/TRBV12-4	11	TRBJ1-4	ASSPGGYEKLF
TRBV15	15	TRBJ1-5	ATSRGYFNRDAQPQH
TRBV10-3	10	TRBJ2-7	ATAGSSYEQY
TRBV2	12	TRBJ2-1	ASSPGTRYNEQF
TRBV14	14	TRBJ2-5	ASSPTSSGRAETQY
TRBV18	14	TRBJ2-3	ASSPSIAGVGDTQY
TRBV7-6	14	TRBJ2-7	ASSLDPGGGGREQY
TRBV9	18	TRBJ2-4	ASSVDTEINSRGAKNIQY
TRBV7-9	13	TRBJ2-7	ASSERTGQTYEQY
TRBV6-1	14	TRBJ1-5	ASSVSLRASNQPQH
TRBV7-2	14	TRBJ2-3	ASSLTGLPGRDTQY
TRBV24-1	12	TRBJ2-3	ATSDSAGDDTQY
TRBV5-4	13	TRBJ2-1	ASSFTSGIYNEQF
TRBV11-2	11	TRBJ1-5	ASSLMENQPQH
TRBV11-2	12	TRBJ1-2	ASSLSIGEYGYT
TRBV19	9	TRBJ1-5	ASGTDQPQH
TRBV28	12	TRBJ1-4	ASSYRTTNEKLF
TRBV11-1	13	TRBJ2-1	ASSMGLAAYNEQF